Listed below are T cell receptor beta chains from one sample, sequenced in a study of blood T cell repertoires in COVID-19. Only in-frame clones appear in the TCRdb table, and some are missing; sequencing was by immunoSEQ multiplex PCR. The sample contains some 300,000 clones, about 88% of which appear only once. Sequencing was done on a sample of PBMCs or T cells enriched from blood (not recorded which). Receptors were obtained from a woman aged 40 to 49 who had recovered from COVID-19. Each CDR3 is given with its conserved first and last residue. The D gene is left open where the match is weak. Some rows have no size entry. The others give once, few or many, or a class for an expanded clone.

d_call: -
clone_size: -
j_call: TRBJ2-7
v_call: TRBV5-1
cdr3_nt: TGCGCCAGCAGCTTGGGCCAGGGGAGCTCCTACGAGCAGTACTTC
cdr3_aa: CASSLGQGSSYEQYF

d_call: TRBD2
clone_size: -
j_call: TRBJ2-1
v_call: TRBV19
cdr3_nt: TGTGCCAGTAGGCTAACTAGCGGGGGGGCCGTGAATGAGCAGTTCTTC
cdr3_aa: CASRLTSGGAVNEQFF

d_call: TRBD2
clone_size: -
j_call: TRBJ2-5
v_call: TRBV15
cdr3_nt: TGTGCCACCAGCAGAGACACTAGCGGGTGGGAGACCCAGTACTTC
cdr3_aa: CATSRDTSGWETQYF

d_call: TRBD1
clone_size: -
j_call: TRBJ2-3
v_call: TRBV24-1
cdr3_nt: TGTGCCACCAGTGATCCGACAGGGGTTACAGATACGCAGTATTTT
cdr3_aa: CATSDPTGVTDTQYF

d_call: TRBD2
clone_size: once
j_call: TRBJ2-7
v_call: TRBV6-6
cdr3_nt: TGTGCCAGCAGTTATCCTGGGACTAGCGGGACCTACGAGCAGTACTTC
cdr3_aa: CASSYPGTSGTYEQYF

d_call: -
clone_size: few
j_call: TRBJ1-5
v_call: TRBV18
cdr3_nt: TGTGCCAGCTCAGGACAGCTCAATCAGCCCCAGCATTTT
cdr3_aa: CASSGQLNQPQHF

d_call: TRBD1
clone_size: -
j_call: TRBJ2-6
v_call: TRBV3-1/TRBV3-2
cdr3_nt: TGTGCCAGCAGCCAGCAGGCAGGGGGCAACGTCCTGACTTTC
cdr3_aa: CASSQQAGGNVLTF

d_call: -
clone_size: -
j_call: TRBJ1-1
v_call: TRBV28
cdr3_nt: TGTGCCAGCAGTTTATCGGTAGAAGCTTTCTTT
cdr3_aa: CASSLSVEAFF

d_call: TRBD1
clone_size: -
j_call: TRBJ1-2
v_call: TRBV7-7
cdr3_nt: TGTGCTAGCAGGATCCACTGGACAGGTATTTATGGCTACACCTTC
cdr3_aa: CASRIHWTGIYGYTF

d_call: -
clone_size: -
j_call: TRBJ2-3
v_call: TRBV3-1/TRBV3-2
cdr3_nt: TGTGCCAGCAGCCAGGAGGACGGCTCAGATACGCAGTATTTT
cdr3_aa: CASSQEDGSDTQYF

d_call: -
clone_size: -
j_call: TRBJ1-2
v_call: TRBV29-1
cdr3_nt: TGCAGCGCCCCGGCAGAAACGGGAGGCTACACCTTC
cdr3_aa: CSAPAETGGYTF

d_call: TRBD2
clone_size: -
j_call: TRBJ2-1
v_call: TRBV10-3
cdr3_nt: TGTGCCATCAGTGAGGGCGGGGGGGCGAACAATGAGCAGTTCTTC
cdr3_aa: CAISEGGGANNEQFF

d_call: -
clone_size: -
j_call: TRBJ2-5
v_call: TRBV7-9
cdr3_nt: TGTGCCAGCAGCTTGTCGGAGACCCAGTACTTC
cdr3_aa: CASSLSETQYF

d_call: -
clone_size: -
j_call: TRBJ2-1
v_call: TRBV29-1
cdr3_nt: TGCAGCCAACGACCCTCGGGGTCCTACAATGAGCAGTTCTTC
cdr3_aa: CSQRPSGSYNEQFF

d_call: -
clone_size: -
j_call: TRBJ1-5
v_call: TRBV19
cdr3_nt: TGTGCGCCCCTCCGAGATGGCAATCAGCCCCAGCATTTT
cdr3_aa: CAPLRDGNQPQHF